These T cell receptor beta chains were read from a single sample in a study of CD8 T cell repertoires and HIV-1 epitope variants. Antigens of these TCRs are unknown. Only in-frame clones appear in the TCRdb table, and some are missing; sequencing was by immunoSEQ multiplex PCR. The sample lists about 1,000 clones; 65% to 75% were seen once. Sequenced material: cultured CD8+ T cells derived from PBMCs. The receptors derive from a male donor with HIV. Both conserved end residues are trimmed from each CDR3. The order of the fields is V gene, J gene, CDR3 protein.

V gene: TRBV7-9; J gene: TRBJ1-2; CDR3 protein: ASSATGGDGYT
V gene: TRBV27; J gene: TRBJ2-7; CDR3 protein: ASSLTDSYEQY
V gene: TRBV27; J gene: TRBJ2-7; CDR3 protein: ASGREYEQY
V gene: TRBV10-3; J gene: TRBJ1-2; CDR3 protein: AISPQLGEGVNGYT
V gene: TRBV6-5; J gene: TRBJ2-1; CDR3 protein: ASSEGGEQF
V gene: TRBV5-1; J gene: TRBJ1-5; CDR3 protein: ASSPVPDIGRAQPQH
V gene: TRBV27; J gene: TRBJ2-7; CDR3 protein: ASSLTSGTFAYEQY
V gene: TRBV28; J gene: TRBJ2-6; CDR3 protein: ASRGPSGANVLT
V gene: TRBV9; J gene: TRBJ1-1; CDR3 protein: ASREGRSMNTEAF
V gene: TRBV9; J gene: TRBJ2-1; CDR3 protein: ASSVEKAGTNEQF
V gene: TRBV7-2; J gene: TRBJ1-4; CDR3 protein: ASSGAGAREKLF
V gene: TRBV4-3; J gene: TRBJ2-7; CDR3 protein: ASSQDWWGVYEQY
V gene: TRBV28; J gene: TRBJ1-1; CDR3 protein: ASSLLGRTEAF
V gene: TRBV4-2; J gene: TRBJ1-2; CDR3 protein: ASSQVRDSYGYT